These 9 T cell receptor beta chains came from one sample sequenced in a study of T cell repertoires in cytomegalovirus infection (dated by TCRdb to between 2018 and 2020). Reads for this sample came from an Illumina HiSeq 1500. The public sequencing data were trimmed at Q25 with fastp and processed into clonotypes with MiXCR by TCRdb, which kept only in-frame beta chains. Merged by CDR3 protein, the rows form single entries marked with the most common genes and DNA. This sample holds around 280,000 distinct CDR3 sequences; around 9.1% were observed only once. Jointly, the top ten make up more than 2.5% of the sample. The sample taken for sequencing was PBMCs. These receptors all come from a human donor in good health (CMV status not recorded). Some clones in this sample may be carry-over from other donors' samples.

The V call is TRBV20-1, the J call TRBJ2-7; D possibly uses TRBD1 or TRBD2 (5 bases each). The germline V and J ends were trimmed by 8 bases and 4 bases, with 21 bases remaining between them. The CDR3 has 14 residues. The V gene's germline CDR1 is DFQATT and CDR2 SNEGSKA (reference sequence). The CDR3 loop is CSISPPGPMYEQYF. CDR3 nucleotide sequence: TGCAGTATTTCACCACCGGGACCTATGTACGAGCAGTACTTC.

This clonotype was seen repeatedly, ten times or more. The chain uses TRBV7-9 and TRBJ2-2; D uncertain. Germline CDR1 is SEHNR and CDR2 is FQNEAQ (reference sequence). The CDR3 loop spans 14 amino acids. V gave up 7 bases and J gave up 0 bases, with 9 bases separating them. The CDR3 nucleotides are TGTGCCAGCACCACTACCGCGAACACCGGGGAGCTGTTTTTT. Translating it yields CASTTTANTGELFF.

Many counts were recorded for this clonotype. The rearrangement joins TRBV20-1 to TRBJ1-1; D is uncertain. Deletions cut 2 bases from V and 1 base from J, with 11 bases between. Germline V lookup: CDR1 DFQATT, CDR2 SNEGSKA (reference sequence). There are 14 residues in the CDR3. CDR3 residues: CSARRTEGNTEAFF. The CDR3 DNA is TGCAGTGCTAGACGGACCGAAGGGAACACTGAAGCTTTCTTT.

This clonotype occurred many times. The rearrangement uses TRBV20-1 and TRBJ1-1; D is uncertain. Germline CDR1 DFQATT, CDR2 SNEGSKA (reference sequence). The length of the CDR3 is 11 residues. V was pared by 6 bases and J by 3 bases, with 8 bases between. The CDR3 here is CSAMDYTEAFF. CDR3 nucleotide sequence: TGCAGTGCCATGGACTACACTGAAGCTTTCTTT.

This clonotype was recorded many times. The rearrangement uses TRBV18 and TRBJ2-6; D may match TRBD1 or TRBD2 (5 bases each). The CDR3 has 18 amino acids. CDR1 is KGHSH and CDR2 is LQKENI in the germline V gene. V lost 5 bases and J 0 bases, leaving 17 bases between the germline ends. Here the CDR3 reads CASSTSGTALSGANVLTF. DNA of the CDR3: TGTGCCAGCTCAACATCCGGGACGGCCCTCTCTGGGGCCAACGTCCTGACTTTC.

At least ten counts were recorded for this clonotype. The rearrangement links TRBV7-6 to TRBJ2-4, with TRBD1 identical over 7 bases. CDR1 and CDR2 (germline): SGHVS, FNYEAQ. V gave up 5 bases and J gave up 0 bases; unmatched junction bases: 13. The CDR3 spans 18 residues. The CDR3 sequence is CASSPGTVDYLAKNIQYF. The CDR3 DNA reads TGTGCCAGCAGCCCCGGGACAGTGGATTATTTAGCCAAAAACATTCAGTACTTC.

This clonotype showed up just once. The junction departs from germline at one end; a sequencing error may be responsible. The gene calls are TRBV20-1 and TRBJ1-6, with unresolved D. Germline CDR1 and CDR2: DFQATT and SNEGSKA (reference sequence). CDR3 size: 15 residues. As DNA, the CDR3 is TGCAGTGCTAGAGATCCGCGACAACATAATTCACGCCTCCACTTT. Translating gives CSARDPRQHNSRLHF.

This clonotype was counted at least ten times. The chain links TRBV2 to TRBJ2-7; no definite D call. Trimming took 6 bases from V and 2 from J, leaving 8 bases between them. The germline CDR1 and CDR2 sequences are SNHLY and FYNNEI. CDR3 length equals 12 residues. The CDR3: CASSLHPYEQYF. The CDR3 DNA is TGTGCCAGCAGCTTGCATCCCTACGAGCAGTACTTC. Supplemented by reference TRBV2 and TRBJ2-7, the full variable domain reads EPEVTQTPSHQVTQMGQEVILRCVPISNHLYFYWYRQILGQKVEFLVSFYNNEISEKSEIFDDQFSVERPDGSNFTLKIRSTKLEDSAMYFCASSLHPYEQYFGPGTRLTVT.

The table lists this clonotype with many counts. This chain connects TRBV28 to TRBJ2-3; no clear D gene. This CDR3 comprises 12 residues. The germline V gene has CDR1 MDHEN and CDR2 SYDVKM. V dropped 4 bases and J dropped 7 bases, with 9 bases sitting between them. CDR3 sequence reads: CASSSPGNTQYF. Here the CDR3 DNA reads TGTGCCAGCAGTTCCCCAGGAAATACGCAGTATTTT.